One and the same sample provided the 24 T cell receptor beta chains below, sequenced in a study of cytomegalovirus exposure and HLA in healthy donors. The PCR ran on 60 Vbeta and 13 Jbeta primers. Data came from immunoSEQ multiplex PCR; TCRdb stores just in-frame clones and leaves some out. The sample lists around 140,000 clones, nearly 80% seen once, with 1.1% in the top ten. The sequenced sample was PBMCs. The receptor set was obtained from a male donor in good health and CMV-seronegative.

This clone was seen a handful of times. The chain employs TRBV6-5 and TRBJ1-1, with 8 nucleotides matching TRBD1. Germline V gene sequence: CDR1 MNHEY, CDR2 SVGAGI. Trimming took 5 bases from V and 6 from J; bases not matched to a gene: 5. The CDR3 contains 13 residues. The CDR3 is CASSRDRMAEAFF. The CDR3 coding sequence is TGTGCCAGCAGTCGGGACAGGATGGCTGAAGCTTTCTTT.

In its sample, this clone was seen once. This rearrangement joins TRBV2 to TRBJ1-2; D not resolved. Germline values: CDR1 SNHLY, CDR2 FYNNEI. V gave up 6 bases and J gave up 4 bases, with 15 bases separating them. CDR3 size: 14 residues. The CDR3 sequence is CASSPFLESYGYTF. DNA of the CDR3: TGTGCCAGCAGCCCTTTCTTAGAGAGCTATGGCTACACCTTC.

Of note for this clone: One end of the junction varies from germline; a read error may be responsible. This sequence joins TRBV6-5 and TRBJ2-1; D remains unclear. The CDR3 runs to 13 residues. Germline-derived CDR1 and CDR2 are MNHEY and SVGAGI. This CDR3 reads CASRVDSYNGQFF. The CDR3 DNA reads as TGTGCCAGCAGGGTCGACTCCTACAATGGGCAGTTCTTC.

DNA for the CDR3: TGTGCCAGCAGCCGGGACAGCAACTATGGCTACACCTTC. Its translation: CASSRDSNYGYTF. J is TRBJ1-2 and V is TRBV5-4; 7 nucleotides agree with TRBD1. This CDR3 contains 13 residues. Germline CDR1 and CDR2: SGHNT and YYREEE (reference sequence). Trimming took 4 bases from V and 2 from J; bases not matched to a gene: 2.

This sequence joins TRBV5-6 and TRBJ1-5; TRBD1 matches at 7 bases. The CDR3 runs 15 residues. V was pared by 1 base and J by 4 bases, with 5 bases of the junction left unmatched. CDR1 and CDR2 (germline): SGHDT, YYEEEE. The CDR3 here is CASSLSDRRNQPQHF. The DNA for the CDR3 is TGTGCCAGCAGCTTGTCGGACAGGCGTAATCAGCCCCAGCATTTT.

The rearrangement uses TRBV13 and TRBJ2-3; TRBD2 matches at 10 bases. V gave up 4 bases and J gave up 11 bases; unmatched junction bases: 9. This CDR3 contains 14 residues. CDR1 is PRHDT and CDR2 is FYEKMQ in the germline V gene (reference sequence). The CDR3 DNA sequence: TGTGCCAGCAGCTCCCTAGCGGGGGCCCAGAAGCAGTATTTT. Translating gives CASSSLAGAQKQYF.

With regard to this clone: A junction boundary mismatches the germline segment, possibly from a read error. The sample has other DNA sequences that encode this CDR3 too. The rearrangement joins TRBV27 to TRBJ2-1; 7 bases align to TRBD2. The CDR3 sequence is 16 residues long. Per the germline V gene, CDR1 is MNHEY and CDR2 is SMNVEV (reference sequence). CDR3 loop: CASSPWGGSSYNEQFF. CDR3 nucleotide sequence: TGTGCCAGCAGTCCTTGGGGGGGGAGCTCCTACAACGAGCAGTTCTTC.

This clone was seen a few times. V is TRBV5-1 and J is TRBJ1-1; 8 bases align to TRBD1. The V and J ends lost 2 bases and 5 bases, in that order; junction bases with no gene match: 11. This CDR3 is built from 16 residues. CDR1 and CDR2 from the germline V gene are SGHRS and YFSETQ. The CDR3 protein is CASSFYLTGGKTEAFF. In nucleotides, the CDR3 is TGCGCCAGCAGCTTTTATTTAACAGGGGGAAAAACTGAAGCTTTCTTT.

V is TRBV9 and J is TRBJ1-5; no reliable D call. Between the trimmed V and J ends, which lost 3 bases and 5 bases, there was a span of 15 bases. The germline CDR1 and CDR2 sequences are SGDLS and YYNGEE. CDR3 length equals 15 residues. Here the CDR3 reads CASSAGGGSDQPQHF. The CDR3 DNA sequence: TGTGCCAGCAGCGCCGGAGGAGGGTCCGATCAGCCCCAGCATTTT.

In its sample, this clone was seen once. The chain has TRBV11-1 and TRBJ2-7; 7 bases match TRBD1. The V gene end was trimmed by 4 bases and the J gene end by 3 bases; junction bases not matched to a gene: 3. This CDR3 has 13 amino acids. Germline CDR1 reads SGHAT; CDR2 reads FQDESV (reference sequence). CDR3 coding DNA: TGTGCCAGCAGCTATGACAGGGACTACGAGCAGTACTTC. Translated: CASSYDRDYEQYF.

The chain links TRBV5-1 to TRBJ2-3, with TRBD1 matching 9 bases. The CDR3 has 16 residues. Germline-derived CDR1 and CDR2 are SGHRS and YFSETQ. V dropped 2 bases and J dropped 3; count of bases not matched to a gene: 7. This CDR3 reads CASSFPVTGGTDTQYF. The CDR3 coding sequence is TGCGCCAGCAGCTTCCCAGTGACAGGGGGGACAGATACGCAGTATTTT. The full variable domain, rest sourced from reference TRBV5-1 and TRBJ2-3, is KAGVTQTPRYLIKTRGQQVTLSCSPISGHRSVSWYQQTPGQGLQFLFEYFSETQRNKGNFPGRFSGRQFSNSRSEMNVSTLELGDSALYLCASSFPVTGGTDTQYFGPGTRLTVL.

The chain has TRBV4-1 and TRBJ1-6; D is unresolved. Germline lookup yields CDR1 MGHRA and CDR2 YSYEKL. The V end lost 0 bases, the J end lost 9 bases, and 12 bases lay between the germline ends. This CDR3 spans 15 amino acids. CDR3 sequence reads: CASSQEVRGGSPLHF. CDR3 nucleotide sequence: TGCGCCAGCAGCCAAGAAGTGCGGGGTGGTTCACCCCTCCACTTT.

This clone was observed a handful of times. The chain uses TRBV7-9 and TRBJ2-1, with TRBD2 matching over 13 bases. The V and J ends lost 5 bases and 8 bases, in that order; junction bases with no gene match: 9. The V gene's germline CDR1 is SEHNR and CDR2 FQNEAQ (reference sequence). The CDR3 sequence is 16 residues long. In DNA, the CDR3 is TGTGCCAGCAGCACCGCAACTAGCGGGGGGGCCTATGAGCAGTTCTTC. Encoded protein: CASSTATSGGAYEQFF.

The chain is built from TRBV18 and TRBJ1-2; 8 positions agree with TRBD1. CDR3 length equals 13 residues. With V trimmed by 5 bases and J by 8 bases, 7 bases remained unmatched. CDR1 and CDR2 from the germline V gene are KGHSH and LQKENI. CDR3 sequence: CASSFGQGEGYTF. CDR3 bases: TGTGCCAGCTCATTTGGACAGGGAGAAGGCTACACCTTC.

In this sample, this clone turned up a few times. V usage is TRBV7-6 and J usage is TRBJ2-1, with 7 bases fitting TRBD2. The V gene end was trimmed by 5 bases and the J gene end by 5 bases; junction bases not matched to a gene: 9. This CDR3 region has 15 residues. Germline loops: CDR1 SGHVS, CDR2 FNYEAQ. CDR3 amino acids: CASSRGGASNNEQFF. Written as DNA, the CDR3 is TGTGCCAGCAGCCGGGGAGGGGCGTCTAACAATGAGCAGTTCTTC.

This clone was seen a few times. The rearrangement uses TRBV9 and TRBJ1-2; TRBD1 is a possible D gene (5 bases). Per the germline V gene, CDR1 is SGDLS and CDR2 is YYNGEE. V lost 3 bases, J lost 4 bases, and 10 bases lay in between. The CDR3 covers 13 residues. The CDR3 DNA reads TGTGCCAGCAGCGGACGACAGTTCTATGGCTACACCTTC. Encoded protein: CASSGRQFYGYTF.

This chain uses TRBV9 with TRBJ1-1; perhaps TRBD1 as D (5 bases). CDR3 size: 13 residues. Germline V gives CDR1 SGDLS, CDR2 YYNGEE. The V end was cut by 3 bases, the J end by 0 bases, with 6 bases between. The CDR3 DNA reads as TGTGCCAGCAGCGCAGGGTTGAACACTGAAGCTTTCTTT. Its translation: CASSAGLNTEAFF.

The genes are TRBV18 and TRBJ2-2; D perhaps matches TRBD1 (6 bases). The CDR3 loop spans 18 amino acids. V was shortened by 5 bases and J by 5 bases, with 24 bases between the two germline ends. Germline V gene data show CDR1 as KGHSH and CDR2 as LQKENI. CDR3 sequence reads: CASSTTAAGGASTGELFF. The CDR3 DNA sequence: TGTGCCAGCTCAACCACAGCGGCTGGGGGCGCAAGTACCGGGGAGCTGTTTTTT.

The V call is TRBV7-8, the J call TRBJ2-1; D not resolved. The CDR3 is made up of 17 amino acids. Germline V CDR1 and CDR2: SGHVS, FQNEAQ. The V end lost 1 base, the J end lost 0 bases, and 13 bases lay between the germline ends. The CDR3 is CASSLVAPPSSYNEQFF. DNA for the CDR3: TGTGCCAGCAGCTTAGTAGCCCCCCCAAGCTCCTACAATGAGCAGTTCTTC. The full variable domain, with the rest looked up from reference TRBV7-8 and TRBJ2-1, is GAGVSQSPRYKVAKRGQDVALRCDPISGHVSLFWYQQALGQGPEFLTYFQNEAQLDKSGLPSDRFFAERPEGSVSTLKIQRTQQEDSAVYLCASSLVAPPSSYNEQFFGPGTRLTVL.

This clone has more than one count but fewer than ten. The rearrangement links TRBV19 to TRBJ1-4, with 9 nucleotides matching TRBD1. The CDR3 runs to 13 residues. V was pared by 6 bases and J by 10 bases, with 6 bases of the junction left unmatched. Per the germline V gene, CDR1 is LNHDA and CDR2 is SQIVND (reference sequence). CDR3 amino acids: CASSRQGEGKLFF. The CDR3 DNA sequence: TGTGCCAGTAGCCGACAGGGGGAGGGAAAACTGTTTTTT.

The chain employs TRBV11-2 and TRBJ2-1, with TRBD2 matching 12 bases. The CDR3 has 15 amino acids. J was trimmed by 3 bases and V by 6 bases; bases with no gene match: 3. CDR1 is SGHAT, CDR2 FQNNGV, per germline. CDR3 nucleotide sequence: TGTGCCAGCAGTCGACTAGCGGGGGACTACAATGAGCAGTTCTTC. Translating gives CASSRLAGDYNEQFF.

This clone was detected a few times. The rearrangement links TRBV2 to TRBJ1-6, with 8 nucleotides matching TRBD1. From germline, CDR1 is SNHLY and CDR2 FYNNEI. The length of the CDR3 is 16 residues. The ends lost 6 bases at V and 4 bases at J; junction bases unmatched: 8. The CDR3 reads CASRRTGTPYNSPLHF. Written as DNA, the CDR3 is TGTGCCAGCAGAAGGACAGGGACCCCTTATAATTCACCCCTCCACTTT.

This chain joins TRBV5-1 and TRBJ1-3, with TRBD1 identical over 9 bases. V gave up 0 bases and J gave up 3 bases; unmatched junction bases: 4. The CDR3 contains 16 residues. Germline values: CDR1 SGHRS, CDR2 YFSETQ. The CDR3 here is CASSLAGQGYGNTIYF. CDR3 in DNA: TGCGCCAGCAGCTTGGCCGGACAGGGGTATGGAAACACCATATATTTT.

This chain joins TRBV9 and TRBJ1-1, with D possibly being TRBD1 (5 bases). Trimming removed 3 bases from V and 0 bases from J, with 9 bases in between. Germline V lookup: CDR1 SGDLS, CDR2 YYNGEE. The CDR3 totals 14 residues. CDR3 bases: TGTGCCAGCAGCGCTGGGGCCCTGAACACTGAAGCTTTCTTT. It yields the protein CASSAGALNTEAFF.